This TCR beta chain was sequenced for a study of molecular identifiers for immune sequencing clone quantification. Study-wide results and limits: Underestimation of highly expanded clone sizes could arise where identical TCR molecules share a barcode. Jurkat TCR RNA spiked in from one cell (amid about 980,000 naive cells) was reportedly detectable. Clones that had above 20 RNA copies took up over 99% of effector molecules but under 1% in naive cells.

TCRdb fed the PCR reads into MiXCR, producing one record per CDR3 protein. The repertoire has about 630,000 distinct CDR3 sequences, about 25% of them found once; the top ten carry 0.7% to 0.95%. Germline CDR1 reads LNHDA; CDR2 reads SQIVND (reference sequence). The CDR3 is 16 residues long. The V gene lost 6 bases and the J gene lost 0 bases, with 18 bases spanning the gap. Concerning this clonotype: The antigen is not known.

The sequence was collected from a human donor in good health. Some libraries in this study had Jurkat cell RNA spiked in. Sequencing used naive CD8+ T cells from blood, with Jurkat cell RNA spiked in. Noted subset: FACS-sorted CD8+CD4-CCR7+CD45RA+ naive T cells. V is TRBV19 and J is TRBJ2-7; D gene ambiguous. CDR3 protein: CASSPLLDGHSYEQYF. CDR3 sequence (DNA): TGTGCCAGTAGCCCATTATTAGACGGTCACTCCTACGAGCAGTACTTC.